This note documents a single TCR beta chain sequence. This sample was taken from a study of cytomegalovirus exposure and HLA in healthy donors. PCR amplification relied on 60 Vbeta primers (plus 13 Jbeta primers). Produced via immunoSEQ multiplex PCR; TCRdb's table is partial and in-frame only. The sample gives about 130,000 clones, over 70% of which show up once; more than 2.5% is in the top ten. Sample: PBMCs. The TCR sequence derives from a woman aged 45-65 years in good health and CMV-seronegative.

The CDR3 region is CASSQDYRGSYEQYF. The CDR3 coding sequence is TGCGCCAGCAGCCAAGATTACAGGGGTAGCTACGAGCAGTACTTC. The rearrangement uses TRBV4-3 and TRBJ2-7; 7 bases line up with TRBD1. Germline CDR1 and CDR2: LGHNA and YSLEER. The junction had 5 bases not matched to a gene; V was cut back by 0 bases and J by 3 bases. The CDR3 extends over 15 amino acids.